This is a list of T cell receptor beta chains from one sample in a study of CD8 T cells in ankylosing spondylitis. TCRdb analysed the 5' RACE reads with MiXCR anew, one entry per CDR3 protein. The table records around 540,000 distinct CDR3 sequences, roughly 12% of them present only once. The sample consisted of blood, either unsorted or a sorted T cell fraction (not recorded which). The source is a male donor with ankylosing spondylitis. Each CDR3 is given with its conserved first and last residue. A D gene is named only where the DNA matches it firmly. Clone size is not always given. Where it is, it says once, few, many or a class for expanded clones.

>13|many|NA|TRBV5-6|TRBJ1-5
CASSLALEGPQHF
TGTGCCAGCAGCTTGGCCCTAGAGGGGCCCCAGCATTTT
>17|NA|TRBD2|TRBV7-2|TRBJ2-1
CASSPVSTSGASGEQFF
TGTGCCAGCAGCCCAGTCTCGACTAGCGGGGCCTCCGGGGAGCAGTTCTTC
>14|few|NA|TRBV12-1|TRBJ2-7
CASSFGGGPYEQYF
TGTGCCAGCAGCTTCGGGGGAGGGCCCTACGAGCAGTACTTC
>15|many|TRBD2|TRBV20-1|TRBJ2-1
CSASTSESSYNEQFF
TGCAGTGCCTCTACTAGCGAGAGCTCCTACAATGAGCAGTTCTTC
>12|few|NA|TRBV7-2|TRBJ2-7
CASSLAQIEQYF
TGTGCCAGCAGCTTAGCTCAGATCGAGCAGTACTTC
>14|NA|TRBD2|TRBV11-2|TRBJ2-7
CASSLDTSAGEQYF
TGTGCCAGCAGCTTAGATACTAGCGCTGGCGAGCAGTACTTC
>12|few|TRBD2|TRBV7-8|TRBJ2-1
CASSLGPSGQFF
TGTGCCAGCAGCTTAGGGCCTAGCGGGCAGTTCTTC
>14|NA|NA|TRBV6-1|TRBJ1-4
CASSPRGSNEKLFF
TGTGCCAGCAGTCCCAGAGGATCTAATGAAAAACTGTTTTTT
>15|many|NA|TRBV15|TRBJ2-1
CATSRAADSPNEQFF
TGTGCCACCAGCAGAGCCGCGGACAGTCCTAATGAGCAGTTCTTC
>17|many|NA|TRBV6-5|TRBJ1-2
CASSYPIKGTPYYGYTF
TGTGCCAGCAGTTACCCCATAAAGGGGACCCCCTACTATGGCTACACCTTC
>15|NA|NA|TRBV11-2|TRBJ1-1
CASSRQGGSDTEAFF
TGTGCCAGCAGCCGTCAAGGGGGGTCGGACACTGAAGCTTTCTTT
>10|NA|NA|TRBV2|TRBJ2-1
CASSEVEQFF
TGTGCCAGCAGTGAAGTAGAGCAGTTCTTC
>18|few|TRBD1|TRBV5-1|TRBJ2-1
CASSRGRPGTGGTDEQFF
TGCGCCAGCAGCAGGGGCCGCCCAGGGACAGGGGGCACCGATGAGCAGTTCTTC
>17|many|NA|TRBV6-5|TRBJ1-3
CASSYPHRAARGNTIYF
TGTGCCAGCAGTTACCCCCACCGGGCGGCCCGGGGAAACACCATATATTTT
>15|NA|NA|TRBV11-2|TRBJ2-2
CASSLTWQNTGELFF
TGTGCCAGCAGCCTGACATGGCAGAACACCGGGGAGCTGTTTTTT
>19|NA|NA|TRBV6-5|TRBJ2-1
CASSYKGIVSSGPYNEQFF
TGTGCCAGCAGTTACAAGGGGATTGTTTCGAGCGGGCCCTACAATGAGCAGTTCTTC
>16|few|NA|TRBV29-1|TRBJ2-5
CSVEVEGAGAQETQYF
TGCAGCGTTGAAGTAGAAGGGGCGGGTGCCCAAGAGACCCAGTACTTC
>15|NA|NA|TRBV7-2|TRBJ2-2
CASSLVLAARGELFF
TGTGCCAGCAGCTTAGTCCTAGCTGCAAGGGGGGAGCTGTTTTTT
>20|many|NA|TRBV10-3|TRBJ2-1
CAISGTSRASDVYSYNEQFF
TGTGCCATCAGTGGCACGAGTCGGGCTAGCGACGTGTACTCCTACAATGAGCAGTTCTTC
>14|few|NA|TRBV7-2|TRBJ1-1
CASSLYQGNTEAFF
TGTGCCAGCAGCTTATACCAGGGGAACACTGAAGCTTTCTTT
>15|NA|NA|TRBV7-9|TRBJ1-1
CASSPPRVGGTEAFF
TGTGCCAGCAGCCCTCCTCGCGTTGGTGGCACTGAAGCTTTCTTT
>15|few|NA|TRBV2|TRBJ2-1
CASSMEAGEYIEQFF
TGTGCCAGCAGCATGGAGGCTGGTGAATACATTGAGCAGTTCTTC
>16|few|TRBD2|TRBV5-1|TRBJ2-5
CASSSGLAGGLETQYF
TGCGCCAGCAGCTCCGGACTAGCGGGAGGGTTGGAGACCCAGTACTTC
>13|few|NA|TRBV7-2|TRBJ2-3
CASSRGPGDTQYF
TGTGCCAGCAGCCGGGGTCCCGGGGATACGCAGTATTTT
>16|NA|TRBD1|TRBV5-5|TRBJ1-4
CASSSLPGQANEKLFF
TGTGCCAGCAGCTCACTGCCGGGACAGGCTAATGAAAAACTGTTTTTT
>13|few|NA|TRBV5-1|TRBJ1-5
CASSDTGNQPQHF
TGCGCCAGCAGCGATACAGGAAATCAGCCCCAGCATTTT
>19|many|TRBD1|TRBV27|TRBJ1-1
CASSLVPRDRGLWNTEAFF
TGTGCCAGCAGTTTAGTTCCCCGGGACAGGGGATTATGGAACACTGAAGCTTTCTTT
>14|many|TRBD1|TRBV28|TRBJ2-2
CASRPPRDSGELFF
TGTGCCAGCAGGCCACCCCGGGACAGCGGGGAGCTGTTTTTT
>12|few|NA|TRBV20-1|TRBJ1-2
CSARDPLHGYTF
TGCAGTGCTAGAGATCCCCTCCATGGCTACACCTTC
>17|NA|TRBD1|TRBV19|TRBJ2-2
CASSIPRDRGHTGELFF
TGTGCCAGTAGTATACCTCGGGACAGGGGACACACCGGGGAGCTGTTTTTT
>14|NA|TRBD1|TRBV7-9|TRBJ1-4
CASSWGDSNEKLFF
TGTGCCAGCAGCTGGGGGGACAGTAATGAAAAACTGTTTTTT
>14|NA|NA|TRBV2|TRBJ1-5
CASTPERGAQPQHF
TGTGCCAGCACCCCCGAACGGGGAGCTCAGCCCCAGCATTTT
>16|few|TRBD1|TRBV5-1|TRBJ2-6
CASSLGQGFGANVLTF
TGCGCCAGCAGCTTGGGACAGGGTTTTGGGGCCAACGTCCTGACTTTC
>15|many|NA|TRBV5-1|TRBJ2-1
CASSLVGASYNEQFF
TGCGCCAGCAGCTTGGTCGGGGCTTCCTACAATGAGCAGTTCTTC
>14|NA|TRBD2|TRBV2|TRBJ2-3
CASGGGGGADTQYF
TGTGCCAGCGGGGGCGGGGGGGGAGCAGATACGCAGTATTTT
>16|few|TRBD2|TRBV7-2|TRBJ2-7
CASRKPGLAGGYEQYF
TGTGCCAGCAGGAAACCGGGACTAGCGGGAGGCTACGAGCAGTACTTC
>13|NA|TRBD1|TRBV6-1|TRBJ1-5
CASLGQGGQPQHF
TGTGCCAGCCTCGGACAGGGTGGTCAGCCCCAGCATTTT
>16|NA|NA|TRBV10-3|TRBJ1-1
CAISESTGGAGTEAFF
TGTGCCATCAGTGAGTCGACTGGAGGGGCGGGCACTGAAGCTTTCTTT
>11|NA|NA|TRBV30|TRBJ2-1
CAWGTRNEQFF
TGTGCCTGGGGGACTCGCAATGAGCAGTTCTTC
>14|NA|NA|TRBV4-1|TRBJ2-1
CASSQVLTYNEQFF
TGCGCCAGCAGCCAAGTCCTGACTTACAATGAGCAGTTCTTC